This T cell receptor (beta chain) derives from a study of breast tumors, draining lymph nodes, adjacent tissues. The study's findings and limits: Compared with lymph nodes, tumors were less diverse; compared with nontumor tissue, more. Luminal-like breast cancer showed significantly greater tumor-nontumor repertoire similarity than basal-like breast cancer did.

This clonotype was counted at least ten times. The antigen remains unidentified. Germline values: CDR1 LNHNV, CDR2 YYDKDF (reference sequence). V lost 0 bases to trimming and J lost 7 bases, with 13 bases between them. CDR3 size: 15 residues. Samples came from axillary lymph nodes draining the breast cancer. Each CDR3 protein is one row after TCRdb ran MiXCR on the multiplex PCR reads. Here the sample spans some 140,000 distinct CDR3 sequences, about 20% being singletons. V is TRBV15 and J is TRBJ1-5; D perhaps matches TRBD1 (6 bases). This clonotype was sampled from a female donor with breast cancer. Some clones in this sample may be carry-over from other donors' samples. Sequencing was carried out using axillary lymph node tissue. As DNA, the CDR3 is TGTGCCACCAGCAGAGATAAGGGGGACGGGCAGCCCCAGCATTTT. Protein sequence: CATSRDKGDGQPQHF.